These 11 T cell receptor beta chains share one sample of origin, sequenced in a study of T-cell memory formation after mild COVID-19. TCRdb re-called the 5' RACE reads with MiXCR, one entry per CDR3 protein. This table holds roughly 150,000 distinct CDR3 sequences, roughly 15% found once. What was sequenced was PBMCs or a T cell subset sorted from them (not recorded which). The receptors were sampled from an adult woman who had mild COVID-19 (a few samples of this study predate the infection). Cell type and time point are not known.

This clonotype has a handful of counts. This chain links TRBV6-5 with TRBJ2-5, with 8 bases matching TRBD1. Losses at the gene ends were 2 bases for V and 1 base for J; bases not matched to a gene: 9. This CDR3 has 17 amino acids. In germline, CDR1 is MNHEY, CDR2 SVGAGI. CDR3 loop: CASSYEYRDRSQETQYF. The CDR3 DNA is TGTGCCAGCAGTTACGAGTACCGGGACAGGAGCCAAGAGACCCAGTACTTC.

The chain recombines TRBV4-1 with TRBJ1-6, with 8 bases identical to TRBD1. The CDR3 loop spans 14 amino acids. Germline CDR1 reads MGHRA; CDR2 reads YSYEKL. Trimming took 1 base from V and 10 from J; bases not matched to a gene: 3. The DNA for the CDR3 is TGCGCCAGCAGCCAAGGACAGGGGTGGTCACCCCTCCACTTT. Translating it yields CASSQGQGWSPLHF.

This clonotype was picked up a small number of times. The rearrangement uses TRBV27 and TRBJ2-7; tentative D call: TRBD2 (7 bases). Germline CDR1 reads MNHEY; CDR2 reads SMNVEV (reference sequence). Trimming removed 3 bases at V and 0 bases at J, with 12 bases between. This CDR3 has 15 residues. The CDR3 here is CASSFGGGFSYEQYF. The CDR3 bases are TGTGCCAGCAGTTTCGGCGGGGGCTTCTCCTACGAGCAGTACTTC.

A few counts support this clonotype. The chain joins TRBV7-9 to TRBJ2-1; possible D gene TRBD1, 6 bases. CDR1 and CDR2 (germline): SEHNR, FQNEAQ (reference sequence). This CDR3 region has 14 residues. V lost 5 bases and J lost 9, with 17 bases in between. The CDR3: CASSHYREPAEQFF. The CDR3 nucleotides read TGTGCCAGCAGCCATTACAGGGAGCCGGCTGAGCAGTTCTTC.

This chain connects TRBV6-6 to TRBJ2-7; 7 bases are a match to TRBD1. The CDR3 totals 16 residues. CDR1 and CDR2 (germline): MNHNY, SVGAGI (reference sequence). After removal of 2 bases from V and 4 bases from J, the junction contained 11 bases not matched to a gene. The chain's CDR3 is CASSYTGVGLEYEQYF. The CDR3 DNA is TGTGCCAGCAGTTACACAGGGGTCGGGTTGGAGTACGAGCAGTACTTC.

This clonotype was counted a few times. The V call is TRBV6-5, the J call TRBJ1-1; no reliable D call. The germline V gene encodes CDR1 MNHEY and CDR2 SVGAGI. V was cut by 2 bases and J by 5 bases, with 18 bases left in between. CDR3 length: 16 residues. CDR3: CASSYGWSASRTEAFF. The CDR3 nucleotides are TGTGCCAGCAGTTACGGATGGTCAGCTAGCCGGACTGAAGCTTTCTTT.

Only a few counts were recorded for this clonotype. V is TRBV15 and J is TRBJ2-6, with a weak D call TRBD2 (5 bases). V was cut by 4 bases and J by 1 base, with 8 bases left in between. The germline gives CDR1 LNHNV, CDR2 YYDKDF (reference sequence). This CDR3 comprises 15 residues. For the CDR3, the DNA is TGTGCCACCAGCATAGGCGGGTCTGGGGCCAACGTCCTGACTTTC. It is translated as CATSIGGSGANVLTF.

This clonotype has just a few counts. This chain connects TRBV5-1 to TRBJ2-5; D may match TRBD1 or TRBD2 (5 bases each). Germline loops: CDR1 SGHRS, CDR2 YFSETQ. Trimming cost V 0 bases and J 4 bases, with 10 bases left between them. This CDR3 contains 14 residues. Here the CDR3 DNA reads TGCGCCAGCAGCTTGGCCCAGGGACCAGAGACCCAGTACTTC. Translated, it gives CASSLAQGPETQYF.

This sequence joins TRBV20-1 and TRBJ2-2, with 8 bases that match TRBD2. Germline CDR1 reads DFQATT; CDR2 reads SNEGSKA (reference sequence). This CDR3 comprises 14 residues. V lost 1 base to trimming and J lost 7 bases; unmatched junction nucleotides: 5. The CDR3 region is CSARVAGGDGELFF. In DNA form, the CDR3 reads TGCAGTGCTAGAGTCGCGGGGGGTGACGGGGAGCTGTTTTTT.

The table lists this clonotype with a few counts. The V call is TRBV19, the J call TRBJ2-7, with 7 bases fitting TRBD1. CDR1 is LNHDA and CDR2 is SQIVND in the germline V gene (reference sequence). V dropped 4 bases and J dropped 6; count of bases not matched to a gene: 15. The CDR3 sequence is 16 residues long. The CDR3 loop reads CASSRTSDRPRSEQYF. The CDR3 DNA reads TGTGCCAGTAGTAGGACGTCGGACAGGCCTCGGAGCGAGCAGTACTTC.

The CDR3 bases are TGCGCCAGCAGGACGACATGGGGAAAGGAAAAACTGTTTTTT. Protein product: CASRTTWGKEKLFF. This chain uses TRBV5-1 with TRBJ1-4; D remains unclear. Looked up from germline, CDR1 is SGHRS and CDR2 is YFSETQ. This CDR3 has 14 residues. Trimming left V 5 bases short and J 8 bases short, with 16 bases between.